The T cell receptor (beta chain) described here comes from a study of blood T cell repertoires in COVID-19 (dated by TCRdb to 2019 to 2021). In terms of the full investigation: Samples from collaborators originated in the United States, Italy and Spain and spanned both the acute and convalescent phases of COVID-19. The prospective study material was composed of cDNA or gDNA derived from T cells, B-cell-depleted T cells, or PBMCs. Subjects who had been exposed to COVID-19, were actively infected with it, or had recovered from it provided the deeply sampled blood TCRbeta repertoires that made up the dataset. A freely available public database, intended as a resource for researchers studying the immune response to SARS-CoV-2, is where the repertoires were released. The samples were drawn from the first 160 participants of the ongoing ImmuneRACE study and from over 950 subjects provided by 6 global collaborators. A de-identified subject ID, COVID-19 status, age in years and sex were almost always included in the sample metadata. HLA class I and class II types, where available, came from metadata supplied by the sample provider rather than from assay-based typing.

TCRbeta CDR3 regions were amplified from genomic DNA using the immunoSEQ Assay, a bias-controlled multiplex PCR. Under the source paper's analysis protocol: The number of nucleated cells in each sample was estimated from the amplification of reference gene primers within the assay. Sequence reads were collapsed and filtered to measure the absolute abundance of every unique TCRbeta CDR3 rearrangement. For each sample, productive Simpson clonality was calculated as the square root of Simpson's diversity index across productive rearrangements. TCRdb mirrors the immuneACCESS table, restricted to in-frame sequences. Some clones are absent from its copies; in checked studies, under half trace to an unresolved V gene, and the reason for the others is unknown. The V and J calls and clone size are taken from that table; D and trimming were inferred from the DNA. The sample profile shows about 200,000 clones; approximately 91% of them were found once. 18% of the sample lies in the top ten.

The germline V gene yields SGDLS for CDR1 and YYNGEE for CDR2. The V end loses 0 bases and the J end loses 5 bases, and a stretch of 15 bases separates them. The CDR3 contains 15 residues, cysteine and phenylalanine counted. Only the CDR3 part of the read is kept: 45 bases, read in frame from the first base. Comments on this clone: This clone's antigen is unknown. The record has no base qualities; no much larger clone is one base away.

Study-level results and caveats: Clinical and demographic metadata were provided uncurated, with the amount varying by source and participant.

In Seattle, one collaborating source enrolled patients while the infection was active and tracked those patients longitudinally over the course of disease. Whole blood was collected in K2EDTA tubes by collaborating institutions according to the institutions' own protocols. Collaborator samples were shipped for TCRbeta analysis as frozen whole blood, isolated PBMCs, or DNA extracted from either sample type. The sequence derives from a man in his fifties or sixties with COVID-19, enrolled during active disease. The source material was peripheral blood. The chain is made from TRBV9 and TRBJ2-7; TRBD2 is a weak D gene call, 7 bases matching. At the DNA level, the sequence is TGTGCCAGCAGCGTAGCTGCGGGGGCTCGGGACGAGCAGTACTTC. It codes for CASSVAAGARDEQYF.